What follows are 24 T cell receptor beta chains derived from one specimen sequenced in a study of OX40 agonist ivuxolimab in advanced cancers. Clones were sequenced by immunoSEQ multiplex PCR, and TCRdb holds only the in-frame ones, with some missing. The data hold approximately 15,000 clones, with 90% to 95% observed a single time. Here the sequenced sample was CD4+ or CD8+ T cells sorted from blood, taken in a trial of the OX40 agonist ivuxolimab. All receptors come from an adult with an advanced solid tumor such as melanoma, head and neck, liver or kidney cancer.

The chain couples TRBV11-3 to TRBJ2-6; 7 nucleotides match TRBD1. This CDR3 has 16 residues. The junction had 5 bases not matched to a gene; V was cut back by 4 bases and J by 2 bases. Germline-derived CDR1 and CDR2 are SGHNT and YENEEA. The DNA for the CDR3 is TGTGCCAGCAGCTCGAGGGACAGAGCTGGGGCCAACGTCCTGACTTTC. Its translation: CASSSRDRAGANVLTF. Complete variable domain (other parts from reference TRBV11-3 and TRBJ2-6): EAGVVQSPRYKIIEKKQPVAFWCNPISGHNTLYWYLQNLGQGPELLIRYENEEAVDDSQLPKDRFSAERLKGVDSTLKIQPAELGDSAVYLCASSSRDRAGANVLTFGAGSRLTVL.

The chain couples TRBV10-3 to TRBJ1-2; no definite D call. The CDR3 loop spans 12 amino acids. Germline CDR1 ENHRY, CDR2 SYGVKD. The germline V and J ends were trimmed by 4 bases and 6 bases, with 9 bases remaining between them. CDR3 nucleotides: TGTGCCATCAGTGTCCCAGGTCATGGCTACACCTTC. Translation gives CAISVPGHGYTF.

This rearrangement joins TRBV28 to TRBJ2-3, with a possible D match to TRBD2 (6 bases). This CDR3 spans 14 amino acids. V lost 6 bases to trimming and J lost 2 bases, with 12 bases between them. Germline V gene sequence: CDR1 MDHEN, CDR2 SYDVKM. Here the CDR3 DNA reads TGTGCCAGCAGATCCCCGGGACTCACAGATACGCAGTATTTT. As protein: CASRSPGLTDTQYF.

V and J are TRBV4-3 and TRBJ1-2; the match to TRBD1 covers 8 bases. The V gene's germline CDR1 is LGHNA and CDR2 YSLEER. The CDR3 is 13 residues long. V trimming: 6 bases; J trimming: 6 bases; junction bases outside the gene matches: 6. As DNA, the CDR3 is TGCGCCAGCAGACGTGACAGGGGCGATGGCTACACCTTC. Its translation is CASRRDRGDGYTF.

The chain employs TRBV28 and TRBJ2-3; a possible D gene is TRBD2 (5 bases). V shed 1 base and J shed 4 bases, with 9 bases lying between them. The CDR3 has 14 residues. Germline lookup yields CDR1 MDHEN and CDR2 SYDVKM. The CDR3 region is CASSLLGSADTQYF. CDR3 nucleotides: TGTGCCAGCAGTTTATTGGGTAGCGCAGATACGCAGTATTTT.

The chain is built from TRBV27 and TRBJ1-4; no clear D gene. The CDR3 extends over 16 amino acids. V was cut by 2 bases and J by 3 bases, with 13 bases left in between. The germline gives CDR1 MNHEY, CDR2 SMNVEV (reference sequence). The DNA for the CDR3 is TGTGCCAGCAGTTTAGTGAGGGCGCCGGCTAATGAAAAACTGTTTTTT. Protein: CASSLVRAPANEKLFF. Filled out from reference TRBV27 and TRBJ1-4, the complete variable domain reads EAQVTQNPRYLITVTGKKLTVTCSQNMNHEYMSWYRQDPGLGLRQIYYSMNVEVTDKGDVPEGYKVSRKEKRNFPLILESPSPNQTSLYFCASSLVRAPANEKLFFGSGTQLSVL.

The rearrangement links TRBV28 to TRBJ2-7; D possibly uses TRBD1 or TRBD2 (5 bases each). CDR3 length: 12 amino acids. V lost 3 bases and J lost 5, with 8 bases in between. Germline CDR1 and CDR2: MDHEN and SYDVKM. Written as DNA, the CDR3 is TGTGCCAGCAGTTTCCGGGGCGACGAGCAGTACTTC. It translates to CASSFRGDEQYF.

The DNA for the CDR3 is TGCGCCAGCAGCCAAGGTCGGGGGAACACTGAAGCTTTCTTT. Translated: CASSQGRGNTEAFF. The chain carries TRBV4-3 and TRBJ1-1; D gene uncertain. V lost 1 base and J lost 1, with 7 bases in between. Looked up from germline, CDR1 is LGHNA and CDR2 is YSLEER. The CDR3 runs 14 residues.

The chain links TRBV5-4 to TRBJ2-7; TRBD1 matches at 7 bases. The germline V gene has CDR1 SGHNT and CDR2 YYREEE (reference sequence). Losses at the gene ends were 4 bases for V and 4 bases for J; bases not matched to a gene: 8. The CDR3 totals 14 residues. The CDR3 DNA reads TGTGCCAGCAGCCCCGACAGGGACCTGTACGAGCAGTACTTC. Protein: CASSPDRDLYEQYF.

This rearrangement joins TRBV7-2 to TRBJ2-3; TRBD2 matches 9 bases. The germline CDR1 and CDR2 sequences are SGHTA and FQGNSA. The V segment lost 1 base and the J segment 5 bases; nucleotides outside the gene matches: 13. The CDR3 loop spans 18 amino acids. The CDR3 reads CASSLGGGALGVRDTQYF. CDR3 DNA sequence: TGTGCCAGCAGCTTAGGCGGGGGGGCGCTCGGGGTTCGAGATACGCAGTATTTT. The whole variable domain, remainder taken from reference TRBV7-2 and TRBJ2-3, is GAGVSQSPSNKVTEKGKDVELRCDPISGHTALYWYRQSLGQGLEFLIYFQGNSAPDKSGLPSDRFSAERTGGSVSTLTIQRTQQEDSAVYLCASSLGGGALGVRDTQYFGPGTRLTVL.

This clone was observed a few times. The chain joins TRBV13 to TRBJ1-1; weak D call: TRBD1 (6 bases). With 1 base removed from V and 0 bases from J, the gap between germline ends came to 9 bases. The CDR3 contains 15 residues. Per the germline V gene, CDR1 is PRHDT and CDR2 is FYEKMQ (reference sequence). CDR3 bases: TGTGCCAGCAGCTTAGCGAGGGGGGTGAACACTGAAGCTTTCTTT. Its protein product is CASSLARGVNTEAFF.

This sequence joins TRBV6-5 and TRBJ2-5; perhaps D is TRBD1 or TRBD2 (6 bases each). The CDR3 runs to 13 residues. Deletions cut 0 bases from V and 5 bases from J, with 7 bases between. Germline lookup yields CDR1 MNHEY and CDR2 SVGAGI. The CDR3 is CASSYSGGETQYF. CDR3 in DNA: TGTGCCAGCAGTTACTCAGGGGGGGAGACCCAGTACTTC.

This chain connects TRBV27 to TRBJ1-4; 8 positions agree with TRBD1. Germline V gene lookup returns CDR1 MNHEY and CDR2 SMNVEV (reference sequence). Trimming removed 3 bases from V and 8 bases from J; junction bases left unmatched: 11. The CDR3 extends over 16 amino acids. In DNA form, the CDR3 reads TGTGCCAGCAGTTTGGCGACAGGGGCGCAGGGAGAAAAACTGTTTTTT. Translation: CASSLATGAQGEKLFF.

The genes are TRBV11-2 and TRBJ2-7, with D perhaps matching TRBD1 (5 bases). Germline-derived CDR1 and CDR2 are SGHAT and FQNNGV. The CDR3 totals 15 residues. V dropped 5 bases and J dropped 4 bases, with 18 bases sitting between them. The CDR3 loop reads CASSPPGLRVYEQYF. CDR3 nucleotide sequence: TGTGCCAGCAGCCCCCCCGGCCTCAGGGTGTACGAGCAGTACTTC.

CDR3 DNA: TGTGCCAGCAGCTTAGGACAGGGGACGGGCTATGGCTACACCTTC. The encoded protein is CASSLGQGTGYGYTF. The chain recombines TRBV11-2 with TRBJ1-2; 8 bases align to TRBD1. The CDR3 extends over 15 amino acids. Germline V gene data show CDR1 as SGHAT and CDR2 as FQNNGV. The ends lost 1 base at V and 4 bases at J; junction bases unmatched: 5.

The chain links TRBV2 to TRBJ1-4; TRBD1 matches 9 bases. CDR3 length: 15 residues. Germline V gene data show CDR1 as SNHLY and CDR2 as FYNNEI. The trim removed 3 bases at V and 3 bases at J, leaving 2 bases unmatched. CDR3 residues: CASSDTGGPNEKLFF. The CDR3 coding sequence is TGTGCCAGCAGTGATACAGGGGGCCCTAATGAAAAACTGTTTTTT.

The chain joins TRBV23-1 to TRBJ1-6; 10 nucleotides line up with TRBD1. TRBV23-1 is classed as an ORF, of uncertain function. V shed 3 bases, J shed 9 bases, and the junction held 11 bases outside the gene matches. There are 17 residues in the CDR3. CDR3 in amino acids: CASSQYLTGGRRSPLHF. In DNA form, the CDR3 reads TGCGCCAGCAGTCAGTACCTGACAGGGGGCCGGCGTTCACCCCTCCACTTT.

V and J are TRBV5-8 and TRBJ1-1; D is unclear. Trimming stripped 1 base from V and 4 bases from J, with 8 bases between. Germline V gene lookup returns CDR1 SGHTS and CDR2 YDEGEE. The CDR3 is made up of 13 amino acids. This chain's CDR3 is CASSLYEFTEAFF. The CDR3 nucleotides are TGTGCCAGCAGCTTGTATGAATTCACTGAAGCTTTCTTT.

This chain connects TRBV7-8 to TRBJ2-3; possibly TRBD2 for D (6 bases). Germline V gene lookup returns CDR1 SGHVS and CDR2 FQNEAQ. V shed 5 bases and J shed 2 bases, with 26 bases lying between them. The CDR3 contains 19 residues. CDR3 nucleotides: TGTGCCAGCAGCCTCCCAGTCGAACCGACGGGGGTAAACACAGATACGCAGTATTTT. It specifies CASSLPVEPTGVNTDTQYF.

The chain carries TRBV28 and TRBJ2-5, with D possibly being TRBD1 (6 bases). Germline V gives CDR1 MDHEN, CDR2 SYDVKM. V shed 6 bases and J shed 0 bases, with 11 bases lying between them. CDR3 length: 14 amino acids. In DNA form, the CDR3 reads TGTGCCAGCAGCACAGGGACCAACCAAGAGACCCAGTACTTC. This codes for CASSTGTNQETQYF.

This chain uses TRBV16 with TRBJ2-3, with D perhaps TRBD1 (5 bases). The CDR3 is made up of 13 amino acids. V was trimmed by 0 bases and J by 6 bases, leaving 7 bases between them. CDR1 KGHSY and CDR2 FQNENV come from the germline V gene. Here the CDR3 reads CASSQSTADTQYF. In DNA, the CDR3 is TGTGCCAGCAGCCAATCGACAGCGGATACGCAGTATTTT.

V is TRBV5-5 and J is TRBJ2-7; tentative D call: TRBD1 (7 bases). V was clipped by 0 bases and J by 3 bases, with 13 bases between them. Germline V gene data show CDR1 as SGHKS and CDR2 as YYEKEE (reference sequence). The CDR3 is made up of 15 amino acids. As DNA, the CDR3 is TGTGCCAGCAGCTTGGCCCGGCAGGGGGGCTACGAGCAGTACTTC. It codes for CASSLARQGGYEQYF.

The gene calls are TRBV7-9 and TRBJ1-5; unclear D gene. The CDR3 contains 15 residues. The germline V gene has CDR1 SEHNR and CDR2 FQNEAQ (reference sequence). V lost 5 bases and J lost 0, with 11 bases in between. CDR3 loop: CASSPKGYSNQPQHF. In nucleotides, the CDR3 is TGTGCCAGCAGCCCTAAGGGATATAGCAATCAGCCCCAGCATTTT.

The chain couples TRBV1 to TRBJ2-2. TRBV1 is a documented pseudogene. The CDR3 sequence is 13 residues long. CDR3 protein: CTSSQGVRGELFF. The CDR3, as DNA: TGCACCAGCAGCCAGGGGGTCAGGGGGGAGCTGTTTTTT.